These T cell receptor beta chains were read from a single sample in a study of human T cells and chemical hapten exposure. Via MiXCR, TCRdb re-called the RACE reads, giving one row per CDR3 protein. The data show 80,000 to 95,000 distinct CDR3 sequences, around 10% seen once. The sequenced sample was whole blood, obtained in connection with sensitization to the hapten diphenylcyclopropenone (DPC). Every receptor here comes from a woman aged 45-59 years with alopecia areata. Some clones in this sample may be carry-over from other donors' samples. Each CDR3 is given with its conserved first and last residue. The order of the fields is clone size, V gene, CDR3 protein. Where a row states a size, it is once, few, many or the class of an expanded clone; other rows omit it.

medium-sized TRBV29-1 CSGSQGQMNTGELFF
NA TRBV9 CASSVTQGSWSGANVLTF
many TRBV7-2 CASSQGARDTQYF
few TRBV6-2/TRBV6-3 CASSLNWLSGANVLTF
few TRBV11-3 CASSLAGTSVTGELFF
NA TRBV29-1 CSVGKGLAGRYEQYF
few TRBV29-1 CSARNSNQPQHF
NA TRBV18 CASSPKTDSGNTIYF
few TRBV20-1 CSAQLLDEAFF
many TRBV7-2 CASSLGLGGSSYNEQFF
many TRBV6-2/TRBV6-3 CASSLTGGAEDTQYF
few TRBV6-5 CASSLRSGDHYNEQFF
many TRBV28 CASSLLAGGPTTETQYF
NA TRBV27 CASSGNRVQETQYF
NA TRBV12-3/TRBV12-4 CASSLGFYGYTF
NA TRBV10-3 CAISDHTRVEQYF
NA TRBV5-1 CASSPRRDRGQNEQFF
few TRBV9 CASSPSPISYNEQFF
NA TRBV28 CASRLRGGVGTDTQYF
NA TRBV18 CASSPVLGAEQYF
few TRBV20-1 CSASVPPQGIYGYTF
NA TRBV12-3/TRBV12-4 CASSTAPGQGAGTEAFF
NA TRBV4-3 CASSQALFTAGDTQYF
NA TRBV9 CASSVGGATKETQYF
NA TRBV7-9 CASSLAGAESNTEAFF
few TRBV7-6 CASSLGGQGVTEAFF
many TRBV28 CASSYPFLISGGRAPDTQYF
NA TRBV12-3/TRBV12-4 CASRATGTSSYEQYF
NA TRBV6-5 CASSYSSGNEQYF
many TRBV18 CASSRTDLSSYNEQFF
few TRBV7-2 CASSLGPLGQAYEQYF
few TRBV10-1 CASSDPSLGGQAFF
NA TRBV5-1 CASSLGIPYEQYF
few TRBV12-5 CASSPDIPPSYEQYF
NA TRBV29-1 CSVVVVAPETQYF
few TRBV6-2/TRBV6-3 CASSYSNRGHSYEQYF
few TRBV9 CASSFRDRGQPQHF
NA TRBV29-1 CSVEDSTVNTGELFF
few TRBV29-1 CSVVPSRPPYEQYF
few TRBV28 CASSPHSSGSREQYF